This TCR beta chain was sequenced in a study of blood T cell repertoires in COVID-19. The germline V gene has CDR1 LNHDA and CDR2 SQIVND (reference sequence). CDR3 length equals 16 residues. The V gene lost 4 bases and the J gene lost 6 bases, with 19 bases spanning the gap. In the original workflow: Reference gene primer amplification in the assay estimated nucleated cell counts. The data were produced by immunoSEQ multiplex PCR, yet TCRdb's version contains in-frame clones alone and is incomplete. The V and J calls and clone size come from that table; D and trimming were worked out from the DNA. The sample has about 58,000 clones, about 91% seen once.

This receptor was identified in a man aged 45 to 65 with active COVID-19. The sequenced sample consisted of peripheral blood. The chain links TRBV19 to TRBJ1-5, with D maybe TRBD1 (6 bases). The CDR3 DNA is TGTGCCAGTAGTAACTCAGCCAAGGGGGTCAGTCAGCCCCAGCATTTT. Translated, it gives CASSNSAKGVSQPQHF.